Presented here are 28 T cell receptor beta chains from one specimen sequenced in a study of regulatory T cells in long-lasting Graves disease. Arm-PCR of CDR3 regions with iRepertoire HTBI primers generated TCR beta libraries. TCRdb re-called the multiplex PCR reads with MiXCR, one entry per CDR3 protein. This table has about 200,000 distinct CDR3 sequences, roughly 18% appearing once. The time point here: newly diagnosed GD, antithyroid drugs for less than 3 months. Following extraction of RNA from PBMCs, that RNA was used to make the TCR library. The sequenced sample was peripheral blood mononuclear cells (PBMCs), obtained at new diagnosis, from a patient treated with antithyroid drugs. Receptors were obtained from a female donor with Graves disease.

This clonotype showed up just a few times. The chain carries TRBV10-3 and TRBJ2-5; D is possibly TRBD2 (5 bases). V was trimmed by 10 bases and J by 2 bases, leaving 17 bases between them. Germline V CDR1 and CDR2: ENHRY, SYGVKD. CDR3 length: 14 residues. CDR3 sequence reads: CATWERPPQETQYF. Here the CDR3 DNA reads TGTGCCACCTGGGAGCGGCCCCCACAAGAGACCCAGTACTTC.

There are many counts of this clonotype. This rearrangement joins TRBV7-2 to TRBJ2-7; 8 bases map to TRBD1. Germline V gene sequence: CDR1 SGHTA, CDR2 FQGNSA. V lost 2 bases and J lost 3; bases outside the gene matches: 12. The CDR3 has 17 amino acids. The CDR3 nucleotides are TGTGCCAGCAGCTTATGGACAGGGAGAGTTCGGGGCTACGAGCAGTACTTC. Its protein product is CASSLWTGRVRGYEQYF.

In this sample, this clonotype turned up many times. The chain joins TRBV10-3 to TRBJ2-5; tentative D call: TRBD2 (6 bases). The germline V and J ends were trimmed by 4 bases and 2 bases, with 11 bases remaining between them. The germline CDR1 and CDR2 sequences are ENHRY and SYGVKD. The CDR3 has 14 residues. DNA of the CDR3: TGTGCCATCAGTGTTGCTAGCGCACAAGAGACCCAGTACTTC. As protein: CAISVASAQETQYF.

The table lists this clonotype with many counts. V and J are TRBV7-9 and TRBJ2-5, with 10 bases matching TRBD1. The length of the CDR3 is 15 residues. J was trimmed by 5 bases and V by 4 bases; bases with no gene match: 7. The germline CDR1 and CDR2 sequences are SEHNR and FQNEAQ (reference sequence). In DNA form, the CDR3 reads TGTGCCAGCAGCTACTCCGGGACAGGGGCCGAGACCCAGTACTTC. Amino acids: CASSYSGTGAETQYF.

This clonotype has a count of ten or more. The rearrangement uses TRBV2 and TRBJ2-5, with D perhaps matching TRBD2 (6 bases). The CDR3 loop spans 16 amino acids. Germline CDR1 SNHLY, CDR2 FYNNEI. Trimming shortened V by 2 bases and J by 0 bases, and 13 bases separated the two germline ends. CDR3 in DNA: TGTGCCAGCAGTGAATATGGGACTGAGTACCAAGAGACCCAGTACTTC. Translated, it gives CASSEYGTEYQETQYF.

This clonotype was seen many times. The chain carries TRBV27 and TRBJ1-5; D possibly corresponds to TRBD1 (5 bases). There are 16 residues in the CDR3. Trimming took 5 bases from V and 2 from J, leaving 16 bases between them. In germline, CDR1 is MNHEY, CDR2 SMNVEV (reference sequence). The CDR3 nucleotides are TGTGCCAGCAGTCCCGGGACGTCGTCCGGCAATCAGCCCCAGCATTTT. Protein sequence: CASSPGTSSGNQPQHF.

At least ten counts were recorded for this clonotype. The chain employs TRBV18 and TRBJ2-4; D possibly uses TRBD1 or TRBD2 (5 bases each). The CDR3 has 13 residues. V lost 0 bases, J lost 5 bases, and 5 bases lay in between. Germline CDR1 and CDR2: KGHSH and LQKENI. This CDR3 is CASSPPGENIQYF. The CDR3 DNA reads as TGTGCCAGCTCACCACCGGGGGAAAACATTCAGTACTTC.

A note on this clonotype: Being one base from a much bigger clone, this may be a read error. The chain links TRBV6-1 to TRBJ2-1; D is perhaps TRBD2 (5 bases). Looked up from germline, CDR1 is MNHNS and CDR2 is SASEGT. The CDR3 spans 14 residues. Between the trimmed V and J ends, which lost 6 bases and 10 bases, there was a span of 19 bases. CDR3 sequence: CASSSSGGGDEQFF. CDR3 in DNA: TGTGCCAGCAGCTCGTCAGGTGGAGGCGACGAGCAGTTCTTC.

This clonotype was recorded many times. This chain uses TRBV29-1 with TRBJ2-1; TRBD2 agrees at 7 bases. The CDR3 sequence is 14 residues long. V was pared by 4 bases and J by 2 bases, with 5 bases of the junction left unmatched. Germline CDR1 SQVTM, CDR2 ANQGSEA. The CDR3 region is CSVATSATYNEQFF. The CDR3, as DNA: TGCAGCGTTGCAACTAGCGCGACCTACAATGAGCAGTTCTTC.

This clonotype was counted many times. The CDR3, as DNA: TGTGCCAGCAGCCTCTGGCTAGCGGGAGGGAAGGGTGACACAGATACGCAGTATTTT. Translated, it gives CASSLWLAGGKGDTDTQYF. The rearrangement links TRBV27 to TRBJ2-3, with 12 bases matching TRBD2. Trimming cost V 6 bases and J 2 bases; bases outside gene matches: 15. The germline V gene encodes CDR1 MNHEY and CDR2 SMNVEV (reference sequence). The CDR3 extends over 19 amino acids.

In its sample, this clonotype was seen many times. The chain links TRBV20-1 to TRBJ2-7; perhaps TRBD2 as D (6 bases). This CDR3 has 13 amino acids. The germline gives CDR1 DFQATT, CDR2 SNEGSKA (reference sequence). V lost 7 bases to trimming and J lost 6 bases, with 19 bases between them. The CDR3 DNA reads as TGCAGTGTCCGACTAGATTACACCGGCGAGCAGTACTTC. Translating it yields CSVRLDYTGEQYF.

This clonotype came up many times. The rearrangement links TRBV18 to TRBJ2-1, with TRBD1 identical over 9 bases. There are 16 residues in the CDR3. Germline CDR1 reads KGHSH; CDR2 reads LQKENI. The V gene end was trimmed by 2 bases and the J gene end by 9 bases; junction bases not matched to a gene: 11. The CDR3 DNA reads TGTGCCAGCTCACCAAAAATGGGACAGGGTGGAGGTGAGCAGTTCTTC. Amino acid sequence: CASSPKMGQGGGEQFF. The whole variable domain, filled in from reference TRBV18 and TRBJ2-1, reads NAGVMQNPRHLVRRRGQEARLRCSPMKGHSHVYWYRQLPEEGLKFMVYLQKENIIDESGMPKERFSAEFPKEGPSILRIQQVVRGDSAAYFCASSPKMGQGGGEQFFGPGTRLTVL.

The rearrangement uses TRBV7-8 and TRBJ1-3, with D perhaps matching TRBD1 (6 bases). CDR3 size: 15 residues. Per germline, CDR1 SGHVS and CDR2 FQNEAQ. Trimming removed 4 bases at V and 0 bases at J, with 10 bases between. The CDR3 region has the DNA TGTGCCAGCAGCTCAGGACAGCCCTCTGGAAACACCATATATTTT. Protein: CASSSGQPSGNTIYF.

The table lists this clonotype with many counts. The chain couples TRBV5-5 to TRBJ1-3; 7 positions match TRBD1. Germline V gene sequence: CDR1 SGHKS, CDR2 YYEKEE (reference sequence). This CDR3 contains 15 residues. Trimming cost V 4 bases and J 1 base; bases outside gene matches: 5. CDR3 sequence reads: CASSRQGASGNTIYF. DNA of the CDR3: TGTGCCAGCAGCCGACAGGGTGCGTCTGGAAACACCATATATTTT.

This clonotype appeared many times. The J gene is TRBJ1-2, the V gene TRBV19, with unresolved D. The CDR3 is made up of 14 amino acids. Germline-derived CDR1 and CDR2 are LNHDA and SQIVND (reference sequence). Trimming took 3 bases from V and 5 from J, leaving 13 bases between them. The CDR3 bases are TGTGCCAGTAGTATGGTCTCGGCCCCATATGGCTACACCTTC. It encodes CASSMVSAPYGYTF.

About this clonotype: An end of the junction does not agree with germline; a read error may underlie this. The chain has TRBV19 and TRBJ2-7, with no clear D. Germline V CDR1 and CDR2: LNHDA, SQIVND (reference sequence). The CDR3 has 13 residues. The CDR3 region has the DNA TGTGCCAGTAGTATTGGAGTCTCCTACGAGCCGTACTTC. Translating it yields CASSIGVSYEPYF.

The gene calls are TRBV7-2 and TRBJ1-1, with 9 bases matching TRBD1. The CDR3 length is 15 residues. Germline CDR1 SGHTA, CDR2 FQGNSA. V gave up 2 bases and J gave up 4 bases; unmatched junction bases: 5. The CDR3 is CASSLTGTGLTEAFF. In DNA form, the CDR3 reads TGTGCCAGCAGCTTAACGGGGACAGGGCTCACTGAAGCTTTCTTT.

This clonotype was seen repeatedly, ten times or more. The chain joins TRBV6-1 to TRBJ1-1, with D possibly being TRBD1 (6 bases). CDR3 length equals 14 residues. Germline V CDR1 and CDR2: MNHNS, SASEGT. V was shortened by 3 bases and J by 2 bases, with 10 bases between the two germline ends. The CDR3 DNA sequence: TGTGCCAGCAGTGACAGGGGACGAAACACTGAAGCTTTCTTT. It yields the protein CASSDRGRNTEAFF.

Many counts were recorded for this clonotype. The V gene is TRBV7-2, the J gene TRBJ2-1; 10 bases map to TRBD1. Germline CDR1 reads SGHTA; CDR2 reads FQGNSA. V lost 5 bases and J lost 8; bases outside the gene matches: 6. This CDR3 comprises 14 residues. DNA of the CDR3: TGTGCCAGCAGCGTGGGACAGGGGTTAGATGAGCAGTTCTTC. Translating gives CASSVGQGLDEQFF.

At least ten counts were recorded for this clonotype. The rearrangement joins TRBV7-2 to TRBJ2-4; D perhaps matches TRBD2 (6 bases). V lost 5 bases, J lost 5 bases, and 16 bases lay in between. The CDR3 is 15 amino acids. Germline lookup yields CDR1 SGHTA and CDR2 FQGNSA. CDR3 bases: TGTGCCAGCAGCCGTCACGGAGGGCCTGAAAACATTCAGTACTTC. Its protein product is CASSRHGGPENIQYF.

Ten or more counts support this clonotype. This chain uses TRBV19 with TRBJ2-3, with D perhaps matching TRBD2 (5 bases). V shed 10 bases and J shed 3 bases, with 8 bases lying between them. Germline V gives CDR1 LNHDA, CDR2 SQIVND (reference sequence). CDR3 length: 11 amino acids. The CDR3 bases are TGTGCCACCCTAGCTACAGATACGCAGTATTTT. This codes for CATLATDTQYF.

This clonotype occurred many times. The chain has TRBV9 and TRBJ2-2; possibly TRBD1 for D (6 bases). The CDR3 has 18 amino acids. V lost 3 bases, J lost 1 base, and 19 bases lay in between. Per the germline V gene, CDR1 is SGDLS and CDR2 is YYNGEE. DNA of the CDR3: TGTGCCAGCAGCGACCCGACCATACAGGGAGAGAACACCGGGGAGCTGTTTTTT. Translating gives CASSDPTIQGENTGELFF.

This clonotype was seen repeatedly, ten times or more. The rearrangement joins TRBV24-1 to TRBJ2-1; D might be TRBD1 (5 bases). V gave up 1 base and J gave up 8 bases, with 11 bases separating them. The germline gives CDR1 KGHDR, CDR2 SFDVKD. The length of the CDR3 is 14 residues. CDR3 residues: CATSDFNQGHEQFF. The CDR3 DNA reads as TGTGCCACCAGTGATTTTAATCAGGGCCATGAGCAGTTCTTC.

In its sample, this clonotype was seen many times. The chain couples TRBV20-1 to TRBJ2-3, with 8 bases that match TRBD2. This CDR3 contains 18 residues. Germline-derived CDR1 and CDR2 are DFQATT and SNEGSKA (reference sequence). The ends lost 2 bases at V and 4 bases at J; junction bases unmatched: 17. CDR3 nucleotides: TGCAGTGCTAGATCCGGGGTGCGAGCGGGAGTTCCCGCAGATACGCAGTATTTT. Its protein product is CSARSGVRAGVPADTQYF.

This clonotype was picked up many times. This sequence joins TRBV18 and TRBJ1-2; D gene uncertain. CDR3 size: 14 residues. CDR1 and CDR2 (germline): KGHSH, LQKENI. V lost 3 bases to trimming and J lost 0 bases, with 8 bases between them. The CDR3 spells CASSPAAANYGYTF. The CDR3 DNA follows: TGTGCCAGCTCACCGGCAGCGGCTAACTATGGCTACACCTTC.

This clonotype has only one observation. A far larger clone is one nucleotide away, so this likely arose from a read error. The genes are TRBV5-4 and TRBJ2-1, with 8 nucleotides matching TRBD2. This CDR3 is built from 14 residues. CDR1 is SGHNT and CDR2 is YYREEE in the germline V gene (reference sequence). CDR3 region: CAISFRLAPNEQFF. The CDR3 DNA is TGTGCCATCAGCTTCCGACTAGCGCCGAATGAGCAGTTCTTC.

This clonotype was found many times. CDR3 amino acids: CSARDGGAGGLQETQYF. CDR3 nucleotides: TGCAGTGCTAGAGATGGAGGGGCGGGAGGGTTACAAGAGACCCAGTACTTC. The V call is TRBV20-1, the J call TRBJ2-5; the match to TRBD2 covers 9 bases. The CDR3 spans 17 residues. CDR1 is DFQATT and CDR2 is SNEGSKA in the germline V gene (reference sequence). V trimming: 0 bases; J trimming: 2 bases; junction bases outside the gene matches: 10.

The rearrangement uses TRBV3-1 and TRBJ1-1; D is unclear. The CDR3 contains 14 residues. Germline V lookup: CDR1 LGHDT, CDR2 YNNKEL (reference sequence). The V end lost 4 bases, the J end lost 2 bases, and 11 bases lay between the germline ends. The CDR3 DNA is TGTGCCAGCAGCCCCGACAAAACTAACACTGAAGCTTTCTTT. Protein product: CASSPDKTNTEAFF. The full variable domain, in which reference TRBV3-1 and TRBJ1-1 provide the parts outside the CDR3, is DTAVSQTPKYLVTQMGNDKSIKCEQNLGHDTMYWYKQDSKKFLKIMFSYNNKELIINETVPNRFSPKSPDKAHLNLHINSLELGDSAVYFCASSPDKTNTEAFFGQGTRLTVV.